This T cell receptor beta chain is drawn from a study of cytotoxic CD8 clonotypes in ibrutinib-treated CLL. Notes on the study in general: There were few public clonotypes, and on treatment they contracted or stayed stable. Higher clonality was seen at ibrutinib response and a return toward baseline at progression.

TCR beta libraries used about 2.1 micrograms of DNA from cryopreserved PBMCs. Measured with immunoSEQ multiplex PCR; TCRdb has only the in-frame clones, and not every one. The table records hundreds of thousands of clones, just under 80% of them present only once. This CDR3 spans 14 amino acids. CDR1 is SGHRS and CDR2 is YFSETQ in the germline V gene. Trimming removed 0 bases from V and 13 bases from J, with 17 bases in between. Notes on this clone: Its antigen is undetermined.

The chain has TRBV5-1 and TRBJ2-1; weak D call: TRBD1 (5 bases). The sequence came from a human donor with chronic lymphocytic leukemia. The sample consisted of PBMCs, taken before ibrutinib treatment. The CDR3 loop reads CASSLGAADSLQFF. The DNA of the CDR3 is TGCGCCAGCAGCTTGGGGGCCGCCGACAGTCTACAGTTCTTC. The full variable domain, its missing parts supplied by reference TRBV5-1 and TRBJ2-1, is KAGVTQTPRYLIKTRGQQVTLSCSPISGHRSVSWYQQTPGQGLQFLFEYFSETQRNKGNFPGRFSGRQFSNSRSEMNVSTLELGDSALYLCASSLGAADSLQFFGPGTRLTVL.